This T cell receptor (beta chain) derives from a study of blood T cells in healthy people across ages. Study-level results: Among T cells, TCR beta diversity per million cells dropped roughly linearly as age rose. Higher diversity, along with more naive CD4+ cells, distinguished long-lived donors from aged donors.

The length of the CDR3 is 15 residues. The germline V and J ends were trimmed by 1 base and 13 bases, with 20 bases remaining between them. As regards this clonotype: Its antigen remains unidentified.

Sample-barcoded 5' priming and a J-beta primer mix drove a second PCR of about 7 to 12 cycles. TCRdb recomputed calls from the 5' RACE reads with MiXCR, one row per CDR3 protein. There are some 1,500,000 distinct CDR3 sequences in the sample; roughly two fifths occur only once, and about 4.1% lies in the top ten. The specimen sequenced was blood. This clonotype was obtained from a young woman in good health. V is TRBV12-3 or TRBV12-4 and J is TRBJ2-4; the D is unclear. The CDR3 sequence: CASSLDGLGNNEQYF. As DNA, the CDR3 is TGTGCCAGCAGTTTAGATGGGTTGGGGAACAATGAGCAGTACTTC.